What follows are 23 T cell receptor beta chains derived from one specimen sequenced in a study of cytomegalovirus exposure and HLA in healthy donors. PCR employed 60 Vbeta and 13 Jbeta primers. Clones were sequenced by immunoSEQ multiplex PCR, and TCRdb holds only the in-frame ones, with some missing. The sample includes roughly 150,000 clones, about 81% seen only once; the top ten take approximately 1%. Sequencing input: PBMCs. These receptors all stem from a girl under 10 years old in good health and CMV-seropositive.

The CDR3 region is CAWSSDYTDTQYF. The CDR3 nucleotides read TGTGCCTGGAGCTCAGACTACACAGATACGCAGTATTTT. The V and J genes are TRBV30 and TRBJ2-3; a weak D match, TRBD2 (5 bases). V lost 3 bases to trimming and J lost 2 bases, with 9 bases between them. Germline CDR1 and CDR2: GTSNPN and SVGIG (reference sequence). CDR3 size: 13 residues.

The J gene is TRBJ1-2, the V gene TRBV4-1; 8 bases map to TRBD1. Looked up from germline, CDR1 is MGHRA and CDR2 is YSYEKL. V shed 3 bases, J shed 5 bases, and the junction held 8 bases outside the gene matches. The CDR3 runs to 15 residues. The CDR3 spells CASSQDRVEGYGYTF. The CDR3 DNA reads TGCGCCAGCAGCCAGGACAGGGTGGAGGGATATGGCTACACCTTC.

The chain recombines TRBV19 with TRBJ1-2; 9 bases line up with TRBD1. CDR3 length: 14 residues. The germline CDR1 and CDR2 sequences are LNHDA and SQIVND (reference sequence). V was clipped by 6 bases and J by 7 bases; unmatched bases: 9. CDR3 amino acids: CASSWTGVTRGYTF. For the CDR3, the DNA is TGTGCCAGTAGCTGGACAGGGGTAACTCGTGGCTACACCTTC.

This CDR3 is CASSLGRSSGNTIYF. The CDR3 DNA follows: TGTGCCAGCAGCTTAGGACGGAGCTCTGGAAACACCATATATTTT. J is TRBJ1-3 and V is TRBV11-2; unclear D gene. Looked up from germline, CDR1 is SGHAT and CDR2 is FQNNGV. Trimming removed 1 base at V and 0 bases at J, with 7 bases between. The CDR3 totals 15 residues.

The chain couples TRBV29-1 to TRBJ2-1; no definite D call. The V gene's germline CDR1 is SQVTM and CDR2 ANQGSEA. Trimming left V 7 bases short and J 13 bases short, with 14 bases between. This CDR3 contains 10 residues. The CDR3 spells CSATVRRQFF. The CDR3 DNA is TGCAGCGCCACTGTGCGGAGACAGTTCTTC.

This CDR3 reads CASSLGRGNEQYF. CDR3 nucleotides: TGTGCCAGCAGTTTGGGCCGGGGGAACGAGCAGTACTTC. This chain links TRBV28 with TRBJ2-7, with D perhaps TRBD2 (6 bases). Per the germline V gene, CDR1 is MDHEN and CDR2 is SYDVKM. The CDR3 runs to 13 residues. V was clipped by 3 bases and J by 5 bases, with 11 bases between them. The full variable domain, rest sourced from reference TRBV28 and TRBJ2-7, is DVKVTQSSRYLVKRTGEKVFLECVQDMDHENMFWYRQDPGLGLRLIYFSYDVKMKEKGDIPEGYSVSREKKERFSLILESASTNQTSMYLCASSLGRGNEQYFGPGTRLTVT.

The chain links TRBV6-1 to TRBJ1-4; 7 bases line up with TRBD1. The CDR3 spans 14 residues. Germline assignment: CDR1 MNHNS and CDR2 SASEGT. J was trimmed by 4 bases and V by 1 base; bases with no gene match: 0. The CDR3 sequence is CASSEGQGNEKLFF. The CDR3 nucleotides read TGTGCCAGCAGTGAAGGACAGGGTAATGAAAAACTGTTTTTT.

This chain connects TRBV7-9 to TRBJ1-1; TRBD1 agrees at 9 bases. The germline V gene has CDR1 SEHNR and CDR2 FQNEAQ (reference sequence). CDR3 length equals 14 residues. J was trimmed by 8 bases and V by 4 bases; bases with no gene match: 8. The CDR3 nucleotides read TGTGCCAGCAGCTCCCTATTAGGGACAGGGGAAGCTTTCTTT. Protein: CASSSLLGTGEAFF.

The chain uses TRBV5-6 and TRBJ2-7; no clear D. CDR3 length: 14 residues. V was trimmed by 2 bases and J by 0 bases, leaving 9 bases between them. Germline values: CDR1 SGHDT, CDR2 YYEEEE. The CDR3 protein is CASSFADSSYEQYF. CDR3 nucleotides: TGTGCCAGCAGCTTCGCGGATAGCTCCTACGAGCAGTACTTC.

V and J are TRBV28 and TRBJ1-1; D not certain. Trimming stripped 7 bases from V and 10 bases from J, with 22 bases between. CDR1 is MDHEN and CDR2 is SYDVKM in the germline V gene. This CDR3 spans 14 amino acids. CDR3 protein: CASTSTEGRLAAFF. The CDR3 DNA is TGTGCCAGCACCTCCACGGAAGGGAGGCTAGCAGCTTTCTTT.

Of note for this clone: A far bigger clonotype differs at one base, so this is likely a read error. The chain carries TRBV30 and TRBJ1-1, with TRBD1 matching over 7 bases. The CDR3 consists of 16 residues. Germline CDR1 GTSNPN, CDR2 SVGIG (reference sequence). The CDR3: CAWGEQGRGSNTEALF. The CDR3 DNA is TGTGCCTGGGGGGAACAGGGGCGAGGTTCAAACACTGAAGCTCTCTTT.

The CDR3 here is CASSLLGIFAEAFF. The CDR3 DNA is TGTGCCAGCAGCTTACTTGGTATCTTTGCTGAAGCTTTCTTT. This chain joins TRBV2 and TRBJ1-1; D remains ambiguous. V dropped 6 bases and J dropped 6 bases, with 17 bases sitting between them. CDR1 and CDR2 from the germline V gene are SNHLY and FYNNEI. There are 14 residues in the CDR3.

The chain combines TRBV19 with TRBJ2-7, with 13 bases that match TRBD2. CDR3 length: 18 amino acids. Germline CDR1 reads LNHDA; CDR2 reads SQIVND (reference sequence). The junction had 9 bases not matched to a gene; V was cut back by 4 bases and J by 0 bases. CDR3 nucleotide sequence: TGTGCCAGTAGTAAGAAGGGACTAGCGGGAATAAACTCCTACGAGCAGTACTTC. This translates into CASSKKGLAGINSYEQYF.

This clone was seen a single time. The chain has TRBV9 and TRBJ2-1; 10 bases align to TRBD2. The CDR3 consists of 18 residues. Per the germline V gene, CDR1 is SGDLS and CDR2 is YYNGEE. V was pared by 4 bases and J by 1 base, with 11 bases of the junction left unmatched. CDR3 in amino acids: CASSLGPSGSSSYNEQFF. In DNA form, the CDR3 reads TGTGCCAGCAGCTTGGGTCCTAGCGGGAGTTCTTCCTACAATGAGCAGTTCTTC.

V is TRBV4-1 and J is TRBJ2-3, with a tentative D call TRBD2 (6 bases). Trimming took off 3 bases at V and 0 bases at J, with 16 bases between the two ends. The CDR3 runs to 17 residues. Per the germline V gene, CDR1 is MGHRA and CDR2 is YSYEKL. CDR3 protein: CASSQRPGLLSTDTQYF. The CDR3 coding sequence is TGCGCCAGCAGCCAGCGACCGGGACTCCTTAGCACAGATACGCAGTATTTT.

The V and J genes are TRBV13 and TRBJ2-7, with D uncertain. The CDR3 consists of 11 residues. Germline CDR1 is PRHDT and CDR2 is FYEKMQ (reference sequence). V was cut by 0 bases and J by 6 bases, with 3 bases left in between. CDR3 coding DNA: TGTGCCAGCAGCTTAGGCCTCGAGCAGTACTTC. This encodes CASSLGLEQYF.

This chain connects TRBV5-1 to TRBJ2-2; 7 bases agree with TRBD1. Looked up from germline, CDR1 is SGHRS and CDR2 is YFSETQ. CDR3 size: 14 residues. The junction had 6 bases not matched to a gene; V was cut back by 3 bases and J by 7 bases. The CDR3, as DNA: TGCGCCAGCAGCTCGCAGACAGGGCTCGGGGAGCTGTTTTTT. The encoded protein is CASSSQTGLGELFF.

The chain couples TRBV7-3 to TRBJ2-2; D remains unclear. Germline V lookup: CDR1 SGHTA, CDR2 FQGTGA. V was trimmed by 4 bases and J by 5 bases, leaving 5 bases between them. This CDR3 spans 12 amino acids. The CDR3 spells CASSSLTGELFF. The CDR3 nucleotides are TGTGCCAGCAGCTCGTTAACCGGGGAGCTGTTTTTT.

The rearrangement joins TRBV11-2 to TRBJ2-7, with D perhaps matching TRBD2 (6 bases). Trimming shortened V by 0 bases and J by 6 bases, and 9 bases separated the two germline ends. The CDR3 is made up of 13 amino acids. Germline CDR1 is SGHAT and CDR2 is FQNNGV. CDR3 sequence: CASSLELAFEQYF. In DNA form, the CDR3 reads TGTGCCAGCAGCTTAGAACTAGCTTTCGAGCAGTACTTC.

V is TRBV5-4 and J is TRBJ1-3; 9 bases agree with TRBD1. With 4 bases clipped from V and 6 bases from J, the junction kept 5 bases outside the gene matches. This CDR3 region has 14 residues. The germline CDR1 and CDR2 sequences are SGHNT and YYREEE (reference sequence). The CDR3 is CASSKQGALNTIYF. CDR3 nucleotides: TGTGCCAGCAGCAAACAGGGGGCGCTAAACACCATATATTTT.

The rearrangement links TRBV5-6 to TRBJ1-2, with a weak D call TRBD1 (6 bases). CDR1 SGHDT and CDR2 YYEEEE come from the germline V gene. V gave up 6 bases and J gave up 6 bases, with 27 bases separating them. CDR3 length equals 17 residues. The CDR3, as DNA: TGTGCCAGCATCATCAGAGTGACAGGTACTCCGGCCCATGGCTACACCTTC. Protein product: CASIIRVTGTPAHGYTF.

The gene calls are TRBV6-6 and TRBJ1-5; TRBD1 matches at 9 bases. CDR1 is MNHNY and CDR2 is SVGAGI in the germline V gene (reference sequence). This CDR3 has 13 amino acids. J was trimmed by 6 bases and V by 7 bases; bases with no gene match: 4. Written as DNA, the CDR3 is TGTGCCAGCAAACGGACAGGGGTTCAGCCCCAGCATTTT. The encoded protein is CASKRTGVQPQHF.

The rearrangement links TRBV15 to TRBJ1-4, with TRBD1 matching 9 bases. The CDR3 sequence is 16 residues long. Germline CDR1 is LNHNV and CDR2 is YYDKDF (reference sequence). V trimming: 1 base; J trimming: 5 bases; junction bases outside the gene matches: 5. CDR3 sequence (DNA): TGTGCCACCAGCAGAGGGAGAGGGACAGGGAATGAAAAACTGTTTTTT. As protein: CATSRGRGTGNEKLFF.